Listed here are 13 T cell receptor beta chains from one sample, sequenced in a study of T cells in Graves' hyperthyroidism and ophthalmopathy. RNA transcripts were the template for amplifying TCR beta CDR3 regions. The HTBI primer set served for first-round RT-PCR of the TCR CDR3. One entry per CDR3 protein, called by TCRdb with MiXCR from the multiplex PCR reads. The data show around 360,000 distinct CDR3 sequences, approximately 14% seen once. What was sequenced was blood. Receptors were obtained from an older woman with Graves' ophthalmopathy.

This clonotype was seen only a few times. This may come from a read error, since a much larger clone is one base off. The V and J genes are TRBV7-2 and TRBJ2-1, with no clear D. Germline CDR1 and CDR2: SGHTA and FQGNSA. The CDR3 contains 11 residues. CDR3 DNA sequence: TGTGCCAGCACCTTCGGCGGTGAGCAGTCCTTC. Protein product: CASTFGGEQSF.

This clonotype was observed many times. The gene calls are TRBV7-9 and TRBJ2-7, with 9 bases fitting TRBD1. Looked up from germline, CDR1 is SEHNR and CDR2 is FQNEAQ (reference sequence). After removal of 5 bases from V and 5 bases from J, the junction contained 13 bases not matched to a gene. The CDR3 contains 16 residues. CDR3 residues: CASSAGEGQGRNEQYF. The CDR3 region has the DNA TGTGCCAGCAGCGCAGGCGAAGGACAGGGGAGGAACGAGCAGTACTTC. The complete variable domain, with remaining parts taken from reference TRBV7-9 and TRBJ2-7, reads DTGVSQNPRHKITKRGQNVTFRCDPISEHNRLYWYRQTLGQGPEFLTYFQNEAQLEKSRLLSDRFSAERPKGSFSTLEIQRTEQGDSAMYLCASSAGEGQGRNEQYFGPGTRLTVT.

This clonotype has at least ten counts. J is TRBJ2-7 and V is TRBV28, with a weak D call TRBD1 (5 bases). Trimming pared 6 bases from V and 2 bases from J, leaving 11 bases between. Germline V gene sequence: CDR1 MDHEN, CDR2 SYDVKM. The CDR3 sequence is 13 residues long. In DNA form, the CDR3 reads TGTGCCAGCAGCCGACAGAGACCCTACGAGCAGTACTTC. This sequence encodes CASSRQRPYEQYF.

There are a few counts of this clonotype. The chain uses TRBV20-1 and TRBJ2-2; tentative D call: TRBD1 (5 bases). The V end was cut by 2 bases, the J end by 7 bases, with 23 bases between. The CDR3 is made up of 17 amino acids. Germline lookup yields CDR1 DFQATT and CDR2 SNEGSKA (reference sequence). CDR3 amino acids: CSARPDSPEARSGELFF. The CDR3 DNA reads TGCAGTGCTAGACCAGACAGTCCAGAAGCTCGGAGCGGGGAGCTGTTTTTT.

Many counts were recorded for this clonotype. The J gene is TRBJ2-4, the V gene TRBV18; no definite D call. CDR3 length: 14 amino acids. Trimming cost V 3 bases and J 7 bases, with 13 bases left between them. The germline CDR1 and CDR2 sequences are KGHSH and LQKENI. The CDR3 DNA sequence: TGTGCCAGCTCACCGCAAGGAAGGTGGAACATTCAGTACTTC. It translates to CASSPQGRWNIQYF. The full variable domain, rest sourced from reference TRBV18 and TRBJ2-4, is NAGVMQNPRHLVRRRGQEARLRCSPMKGHSHVYWYRQLPEEGLKFMVYLQKENIIDESGMPKERFSAEFPKEGPSILRIQQVVRGDSAAYFCASSPQGRWNIQYFGAGTRLSVL.

This clonotype was counted ten times or more. The chain recombines TRBV20-1 with TRBJ2-1, with 13 bases identical to TRBD2. Trimming took 3 bases from V and 9 from J; bases not matched to a gene: 8. The CDR3 has 15 residues. Germline CDR1 is DFQATT and CDR2 is SNEGSKA (reference sequence). In DNA form, the CDR3 reads TGCAGTGCTAGGGGGACTAGCGGGAAGGGCGGTGAGCAGTTCTTC. Its translation: CSARGTSGKGGEQFF.

The V gene is TRBV27, the J gene TRBJ1-4; 8 nucleotides line up with TRBD1. The ends lost 3 bases at V and 8 bases at J; junction bases unmatched: 11. This CDR3 is built from 16 residues. Per the germline V gene, CDR1 is MNHEY and CDR2 is SMNVEV (reference sequence). This chain's CDR3 is CASSLTGVIFREKLFF. The DNA of the CDR3 is TGTGCCAGCAGTTTGACAGGGGTAATTTTTCGCGAAAAACTGTTTTTT.

V usage is TRBV14 and J usage is TRBJ1-3, with D possibly matching TRBD1 (6 bases). The germline V gene encodes CDR1 SGHDN and CDR2 FVKESK. V was shortened by 6 bases and J by 7 bases, with 13 bases between the two germline ends. The CDR3 consists of 13 residues. The CDR3 loop is CASSRQVRNTIYF. The CDR3 region has the DNA TGTGCCAGCAGTCGACAGGTTCGGAACACCATATATTTT.

Points on this clonotype: This could be a read error, since a much larger clone is one nucleotide away. The chain uses TRBV12-3 or TRBV12-4 and TRBJ2-1, with D perhaps TRBD2 (5 bases). Between the trimmed V and J ends, which lost 3 bases and 7 bases, there was a span of 22 bases. The CDR3 is 17 amino acids. In DNA, the CDR3 is TGTGCCAGCAGTTTTAGGCTCGGGAATAGTGCCCCGAATGAGCAGTTCTTC. It yields the protein CASSFRLGNSAPNEQFF.

The rearrangement uses TRBV9 and TRBJ2-3; perhaps TRBD1 as D (6 bases). V was clipped by 2 bases and J by 2 bases, with 15 bases between them. The CDR3 covers 16 residues. The germline CDR1 and CDR2 sequences are SGDLS and YYNGEE. CDR3 in DNA: TGTGCCAGCAGCGTCGAGACGGGACACGTCACAGATACGCAGTATTTT. It yields the protein CASSVETGHVTDTQYF.

This clonotype has a count of ten or more. The J gene is TRBJ2-7, the V gene TRBV7-9; D is ambiguous. Germline-derived CDR1 and CDR2 are SEHNR and FQNEAQ (reference sequence). This CDR3 has 11 amino acids. V was trimmed by 1 base and J by 6 bases, leaving 4 bases between them. The CDR3 here is CASSLEREQYF. DNA of the CDR3: TGTGCCAGCAGCTTAGAGCGCGAGCAGTACTTC.

This clonotype was observed at least ten times. This chain joins TRBV20-1 and TRBJ2-7; tentatively, D is TRBD1 (5 bases). Per the germline V gene, CDR1 is DFQATT and CDR2 is SNEGSKA (reference sequence). The ends were cut back, 0 bases at V and 6 bases at J, with 9 bases in the middle. This CDR3 is built from 12 residues. The CDR3 is CSARDQGSEQYF. The CDR3 DNA reads TGCAGTGCTAGAGACCAGGGTTCCGAGCAGTACTTC.

This clonotype has at least ten counts. The chain combines TRBV29-1 with TRBJ2-6; 12 positions match TRBD2. Germline trimming cut 7 bases from V and 1 base from J; bases unmatched to any gene: 5. CDR1 SQVTM and CDR2 ANQGSEA come from the germline V gene. The CDR3 is 16 amino acids. This chain's CDR3 is CSASLAGGSGANVLTF. The CDR3 bases are TGCAGCGCCTCACTAGCGGGAGGTTCTGGGGCCAACGTCCTGACTTTC. Full variable domain (rest looked up from reference TRBV29-1 and TRBJ2-6): SAVISQKPSRDICQRGTSLTIQCQVDSQVTMMFWYRQQPGQSLTLIATANQGSEATYESGFVIDKFPISRPNLTFSTLTVSNMSPEDSSIYLCSASLAGGSGANVLTFGAGSRLTVL.